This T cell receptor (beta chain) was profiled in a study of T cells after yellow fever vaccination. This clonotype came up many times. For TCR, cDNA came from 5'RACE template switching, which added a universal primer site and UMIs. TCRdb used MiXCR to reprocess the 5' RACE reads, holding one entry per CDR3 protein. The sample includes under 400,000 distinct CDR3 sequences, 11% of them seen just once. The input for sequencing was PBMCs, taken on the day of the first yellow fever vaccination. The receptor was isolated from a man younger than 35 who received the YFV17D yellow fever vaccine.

DNA for the CDR3: TGTGCCAGCAGTTACTCGACAGGGGGCAATGAGCAGTTCTTC. Protein sequence: CASSYSTGGNEQFF. The rearrangement joins TRBV6-2 or TRBV6-3 to TRBJ2-1; 9 bases fit TRBD1. There are 14 residues in the CDR3. V lost 0 bases to trimming and J lost 6 bases; unmatched junction nucleotides: 0. CDR1 is MNHEY, CDR2 SVGEGT, per germline.